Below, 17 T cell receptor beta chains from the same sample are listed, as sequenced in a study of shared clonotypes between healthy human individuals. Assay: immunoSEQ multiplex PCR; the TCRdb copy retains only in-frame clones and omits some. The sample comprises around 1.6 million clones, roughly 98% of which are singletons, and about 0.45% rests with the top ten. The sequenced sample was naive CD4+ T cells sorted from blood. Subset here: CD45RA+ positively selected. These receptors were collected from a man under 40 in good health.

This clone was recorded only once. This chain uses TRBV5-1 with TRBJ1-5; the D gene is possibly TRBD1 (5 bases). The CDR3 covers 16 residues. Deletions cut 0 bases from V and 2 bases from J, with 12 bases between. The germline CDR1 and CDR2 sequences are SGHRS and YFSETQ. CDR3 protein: CASSLGSPGGNQPQHF. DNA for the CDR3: TGCGCCAGCAGCTTGGGTTCCCCGGGGGGCAATCAGCCCCAGCATTTT.

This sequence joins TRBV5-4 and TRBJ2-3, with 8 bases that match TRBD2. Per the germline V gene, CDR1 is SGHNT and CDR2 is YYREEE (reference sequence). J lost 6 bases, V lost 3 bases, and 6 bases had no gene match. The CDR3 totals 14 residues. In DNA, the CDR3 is TGTGCCAGCAGCTCAGCGGGAGATTTGGATACGCAGTATTTT. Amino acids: CASSSAGDLDTQYF.

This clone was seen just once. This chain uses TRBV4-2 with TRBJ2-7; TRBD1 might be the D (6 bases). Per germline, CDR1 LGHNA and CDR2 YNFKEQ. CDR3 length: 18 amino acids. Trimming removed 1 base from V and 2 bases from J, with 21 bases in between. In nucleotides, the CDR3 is TGTGCCAGCAGCCAAGGGTTGGGACCGGGACAAGGGACCTACGAGCAGTACTTC. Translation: CASSQGLGPGQGTYEQYF.

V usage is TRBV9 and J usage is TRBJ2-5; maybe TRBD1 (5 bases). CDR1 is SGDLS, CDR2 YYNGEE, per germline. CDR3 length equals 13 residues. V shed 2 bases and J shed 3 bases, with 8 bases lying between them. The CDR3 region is CASSVDSKETQYF. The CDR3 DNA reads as TGTGCCAGCAGCGTTGACAGTAAAGAGACCCAGTACTTC.

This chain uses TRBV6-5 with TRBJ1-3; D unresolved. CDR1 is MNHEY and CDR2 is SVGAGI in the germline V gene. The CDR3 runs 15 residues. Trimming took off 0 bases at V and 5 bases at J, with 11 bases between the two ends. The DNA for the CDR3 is TGTGCCAGCAGTTACTCAACGTTTGAAAGAAACACCATATATTTT. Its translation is CASSYSTFERNTIYF.

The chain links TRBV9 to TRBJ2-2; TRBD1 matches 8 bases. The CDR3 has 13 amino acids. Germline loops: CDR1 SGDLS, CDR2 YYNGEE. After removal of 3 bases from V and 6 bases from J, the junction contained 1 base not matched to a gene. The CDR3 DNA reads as TGTGCCAGCAGCGAACAGGGGGCCGGGGAGCTGTTTTTT. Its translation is CASSEQGAGELFF.

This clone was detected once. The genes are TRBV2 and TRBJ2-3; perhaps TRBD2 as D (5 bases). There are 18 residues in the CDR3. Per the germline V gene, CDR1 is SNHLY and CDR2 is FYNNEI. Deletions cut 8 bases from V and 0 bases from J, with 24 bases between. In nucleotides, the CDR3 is TGTGCCAGCTCAGCACTATTGAGCGGAGGCACTAGCACAGATACGCAGTATTTT. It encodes CASSALLSGGTSTDTQYF.

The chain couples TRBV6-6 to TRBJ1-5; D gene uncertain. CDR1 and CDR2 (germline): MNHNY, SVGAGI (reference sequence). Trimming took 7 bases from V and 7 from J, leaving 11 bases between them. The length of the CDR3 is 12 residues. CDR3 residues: CASTHGGQPQHF. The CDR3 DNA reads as TGTGCCAGCACTCATGGAGGGCAGCCCCAGCATTTT.

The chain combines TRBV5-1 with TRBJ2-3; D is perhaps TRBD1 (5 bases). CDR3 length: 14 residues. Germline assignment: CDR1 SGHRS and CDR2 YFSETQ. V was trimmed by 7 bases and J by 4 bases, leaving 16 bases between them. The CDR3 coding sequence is TGCGCCAGCGCAGCGTCCGACAGTTCAGATACGCAGTATTTT. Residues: CASAASDSSDTQYF.

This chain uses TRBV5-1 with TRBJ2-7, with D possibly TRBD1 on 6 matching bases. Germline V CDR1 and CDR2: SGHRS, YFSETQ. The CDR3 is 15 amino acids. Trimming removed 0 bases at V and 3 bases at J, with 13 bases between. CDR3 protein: CASSLVGTTYYEQYF. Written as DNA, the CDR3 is TGCGCCAGCAGCTTGGTTGGGACAACATACTACGAGCAGTACTTC.

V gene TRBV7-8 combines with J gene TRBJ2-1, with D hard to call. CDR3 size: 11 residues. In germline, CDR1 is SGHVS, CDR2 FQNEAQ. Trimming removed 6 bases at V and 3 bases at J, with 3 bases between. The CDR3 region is CASSIYNEQFF. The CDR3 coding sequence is TGTGCCAGCAGTATCTACAATGAGCAGTTCTTC.

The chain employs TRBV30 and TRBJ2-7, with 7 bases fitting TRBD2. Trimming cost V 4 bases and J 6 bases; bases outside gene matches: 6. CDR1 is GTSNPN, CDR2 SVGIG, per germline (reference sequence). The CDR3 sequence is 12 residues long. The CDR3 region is CAWTSGMGEQYF. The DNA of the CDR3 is TGTGCCTGGACCAGCGGGATGGGCGAGCAGTACTTC.

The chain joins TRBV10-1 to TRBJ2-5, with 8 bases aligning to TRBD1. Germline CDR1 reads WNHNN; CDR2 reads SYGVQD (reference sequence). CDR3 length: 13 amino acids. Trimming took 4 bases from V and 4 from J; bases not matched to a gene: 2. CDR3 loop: CASSGTGRETQYF. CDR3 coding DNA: TGCGCCAGCAGTGGGACAGGGAGAGAGACCCAGTACTTC.

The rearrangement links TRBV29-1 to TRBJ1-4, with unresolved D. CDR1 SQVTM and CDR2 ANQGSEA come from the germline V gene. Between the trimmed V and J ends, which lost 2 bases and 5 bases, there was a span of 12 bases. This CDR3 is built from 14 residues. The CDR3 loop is CSVEKQSKNEKLFF. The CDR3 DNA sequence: TGCAGCGTTGAAAAACAGTCAAAGAATGAAAAACTGTTTTTT.

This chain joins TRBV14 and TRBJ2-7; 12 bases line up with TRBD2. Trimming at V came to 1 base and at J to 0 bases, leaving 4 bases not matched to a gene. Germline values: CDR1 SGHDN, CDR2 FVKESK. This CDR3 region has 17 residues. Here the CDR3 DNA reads TGTGCCAGCAGCCAAGGGCTAGCGGGAGGGCCCTCCTACGAGCAGTACTTC. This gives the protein CASSQGLAGGPSYEQYF.

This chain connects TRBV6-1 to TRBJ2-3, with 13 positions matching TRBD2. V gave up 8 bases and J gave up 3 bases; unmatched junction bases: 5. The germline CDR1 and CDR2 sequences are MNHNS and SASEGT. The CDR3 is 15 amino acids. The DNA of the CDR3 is TGTGCCAGCGGGGGACTAGCGGGATTAACAGATACGCAGTATTTT. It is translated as CASGGLAGLTDTQYF.

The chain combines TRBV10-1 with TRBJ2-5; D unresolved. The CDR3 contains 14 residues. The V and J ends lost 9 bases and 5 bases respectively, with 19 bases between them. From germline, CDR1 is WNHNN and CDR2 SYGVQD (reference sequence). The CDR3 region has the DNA TGCGCCAGACGCCCCCGGGCCGTCGGGGAGACCCAGTACTTC. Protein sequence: CARRPRAVGETQYF.